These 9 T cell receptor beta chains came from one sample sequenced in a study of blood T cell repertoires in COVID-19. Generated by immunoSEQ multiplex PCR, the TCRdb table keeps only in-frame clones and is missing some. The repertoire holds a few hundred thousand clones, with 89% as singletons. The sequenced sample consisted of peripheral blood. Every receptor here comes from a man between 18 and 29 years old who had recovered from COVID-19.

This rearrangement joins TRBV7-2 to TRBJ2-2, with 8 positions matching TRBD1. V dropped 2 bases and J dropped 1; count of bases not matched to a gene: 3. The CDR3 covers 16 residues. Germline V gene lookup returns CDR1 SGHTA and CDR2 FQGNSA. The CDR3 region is CASSLLGTGNTGELFF. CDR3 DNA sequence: TGTGCCAGCAGCTTATTGGGGACAGGGAACACCGGGGAGCTGTTTTTT.

CDR3 nucleotide sequence: TGTGCCAGCAGCTTAGGAGCGGTACCCTCCTACGAGCAGTACTTC. Translating gives CASSLGAVPSYEQYF. The chain is built from TRBV7-9 and TRBJ2-7; D perhaps matches TRBD2 (5 bases). The CDR3 contains 15 residues. The germline CDR1 and CDR2 sequences are SEHNR and FQNEAQ (reference sequence). V lost 1 base and J lost 0, with 10 bases in between.

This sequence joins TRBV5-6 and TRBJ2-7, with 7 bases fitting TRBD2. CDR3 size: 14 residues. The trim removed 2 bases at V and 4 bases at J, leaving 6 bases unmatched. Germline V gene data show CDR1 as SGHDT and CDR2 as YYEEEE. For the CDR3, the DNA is TGTGCCAGCAGCTTCTTCGGGACTATTTACGAGCAGTACTTC. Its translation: CASSFFGTIYEQYF.

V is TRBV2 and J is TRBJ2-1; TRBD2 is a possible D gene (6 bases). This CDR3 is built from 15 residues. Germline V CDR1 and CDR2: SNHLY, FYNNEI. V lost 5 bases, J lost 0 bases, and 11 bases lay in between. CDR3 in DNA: TGTGCCAGCAGTCCGGGACTCAGCTCCTACAATGAGCAGTTCTTC. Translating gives CASSPGLSSYNEQFF. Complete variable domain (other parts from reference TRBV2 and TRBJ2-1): EPEVTQTPSHQVTQMGQEVILRCVPISNHLYFYWYRQILGQKVEFLVSFYNNEISEKSEIFDDQFSVERPDGSNFTLKIRSTKLEDSAMYFCASSPGLSSYNEQFFGPGTRLTVL.

The CDR3 nucleotides are TGTGCCAGCAGTGAAACGTCCATCAGGGTCGGAGATACGCAGTATTTT. Translated, it gives CASSETSIRVGDTQYF. The rearrangement uses TRBV2 and TRBJ2-3; possibly TRBD1 for D (5 bases). The length of the CDR3 is 16 residues. Germline V CDR1 and CDR2: SNHLY, FYNNEI. The V end was cut by 2 bases, the J end by 5 bases, with 17 bases between.

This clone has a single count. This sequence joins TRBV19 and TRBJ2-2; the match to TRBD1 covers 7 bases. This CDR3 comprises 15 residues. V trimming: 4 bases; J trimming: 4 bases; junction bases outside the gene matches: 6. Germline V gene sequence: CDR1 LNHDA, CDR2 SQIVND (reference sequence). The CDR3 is CASSKPTGSTGELFF. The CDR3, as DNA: TGTGCCAGTAGTAAACCGACAGGGTCCACCGGGGAGCTGTTTTTT.

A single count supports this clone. The CDR3 DNA is TGCGCCAGCAGCCAAAACAGGGTACAGGAAGCTTTCTTT. Translation: CASSQNRVQEAFF. The rearrangement links TRBV4-1 to TRBJ1-1, with D possibly being TRBD1 (6 bases). Trimming removed 2 bases from V and 8 bases from J, with 12 bases in between. Germline V gene sequence: CDR1 MGHRA, CDR2 YSYEKL. CDR3 size: 13 residues.

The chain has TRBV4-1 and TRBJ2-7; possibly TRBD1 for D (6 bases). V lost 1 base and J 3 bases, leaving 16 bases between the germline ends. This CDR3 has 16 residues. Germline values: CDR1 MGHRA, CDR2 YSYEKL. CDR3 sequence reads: CASSQGVFGGLYEQYF. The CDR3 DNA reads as TGCGCCAGCAGCCAAGGGGTGTTTGGGGGCCTCTACGAGCAGTACTTC.

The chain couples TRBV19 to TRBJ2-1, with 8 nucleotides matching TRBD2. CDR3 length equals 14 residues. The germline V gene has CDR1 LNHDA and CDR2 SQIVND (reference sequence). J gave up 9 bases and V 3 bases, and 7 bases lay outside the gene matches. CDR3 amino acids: CASSIPGGMAEQFF. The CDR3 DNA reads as TGTGCCAGTAGTATCCCGGGGGGGATGGCTGAGCAGTTCTTC.